The sequence of this T cell receptor beta chain was determined in a study of shared clonotypes between healthy human individuals. Germline V gene data show CDR1 as SQVTM and CDR2 as ANQGSEA. The V end lost 6 bases, the J end lost 8 bases, and 23 bases lay between the germline ends. This CDR3 contains 15 residues. Generated by immunoSEQ multiplex PCR, the TCRdb table keeps only in-frame clones and is missing some. Of roughly 1.4 million clones listed, 97% to 99% are singletons. V usage is TRBV29-1 and J usage is TRBJ2-1; D tentatively reads TRBD1 or TRBD2 (5 bases each). The material sequenced was naive CD4+ T cells sorted from blood. As for subset: CD45RA+ positively selected. This clonotype was obtained from a man aged 25 to 40 in good health. The CDR3 region is CSVGVSSFFFDEQFF. CDR3 bases: TGCAGCGTGGGGGTATCGAGCTTTTTTTTCGATGAGCAGTTCTTC.